This T cell receptor beta chain was captured by sequencing in a study of blood T cell repertoires in COVID-19. Study-wide context: Acute and convalescent COVID-19 specimens originated in the United States, Italy and Spain. The analysed material was cDNA or gDNA that came from T cells, B-cell-depleted T cells, or PBMCs.

One Seattle source followed patients from active infection through their disease course. The germline V and J ends were trimmed by 3 bases and 4 bases, with 9 bases remaining between them. The CDR3 is 13 amino acids. From germline, CDR1 is MGHDK and CDR2 SYGVNS. In the authors' workflow: Amplified reference gene primers provided the basis for estimating nucleated cell counts. The repertoire was sequenced with immunoSEQ multiplex PCR; TCRdb's copy has only in-frame clones and lacks some. That table supplies the V and J calls and clone size; D and trimming were determined from the DNA. The profile shows 350,000 or so clones, approximately 88% of them singletons.

The gene calls are TRBV25-1 and TRBJ1-2; D might be TRBD1 (6 bases). The TCR comes from a woman in her thirties with COVID-19, enrolled during active disease. Specimen: peripheral blood. The CDR3 protein is CASSEDRPYGYTF. For the CDR3, the DNA is TGTGCCAGCAGTGAGGACAGACCCTATGGCTACACCTTC.